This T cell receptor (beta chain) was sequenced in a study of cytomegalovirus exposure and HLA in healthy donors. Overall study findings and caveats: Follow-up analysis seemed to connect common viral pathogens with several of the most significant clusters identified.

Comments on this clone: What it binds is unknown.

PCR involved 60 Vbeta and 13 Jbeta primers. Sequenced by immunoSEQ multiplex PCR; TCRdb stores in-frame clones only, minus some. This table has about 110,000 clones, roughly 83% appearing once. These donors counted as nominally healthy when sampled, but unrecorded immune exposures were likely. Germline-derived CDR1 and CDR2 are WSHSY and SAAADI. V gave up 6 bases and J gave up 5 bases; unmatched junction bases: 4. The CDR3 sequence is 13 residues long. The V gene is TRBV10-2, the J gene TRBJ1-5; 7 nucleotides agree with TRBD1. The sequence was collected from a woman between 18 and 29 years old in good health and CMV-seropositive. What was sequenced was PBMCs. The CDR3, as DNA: TGCGCCAGCAGCGGGACAGACTATCAGCCCCAGCATTTT. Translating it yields CASSGTDYQPQHF.